This entry concerns a single T cell receptor (beta chain). Its cognate antigen is unknown. Unique molecular identifiers were incorporated into the prepared TCRbeta library. TCRdb called the PCR reads again in MiXCR, with one record for every CDR3 protein. The sample lists some 80,000 distinct CDR3 sequences, 15% to 20% occurring once. The data originate from a study of T-cell reconstitution after alpha-beta-depleted transplantation in children. General study findings and limits: Reports say that about two months after transplant, the alpha-beta T cells came out of several hundred graft clones that had expanded.

CDR1 and CDR2 from the germline V gene are SGHRS and YFSETQ. V lost 4 bases, J lost 3 bases, and 4 bases stayed unmatched. The length of the CDR3 is 13 residues. The chain has TRBV5-1 and TRBJ2-7; 7 nucleotides match TRBD1. This sequence originates from a male patient aged 2 to 9 who had a stem cell transplant for acute lymphoblastic leukemia, so the T cells may come from the graft donor. The sample here was PBMCs, mostly from graft donor cells, taken 360 days after TCRalphabeta/CD19-depleted stem cell transplant. The CDR3 DNA reads TGCGCCAGCAGCCCGGGACAGCGCTACGAGCAGTACTTC. Translating it yields CASSPGQRYEQYF.